Sequencing of this T cell receptor beta chain was carried out in a study of blood T cell repertoires in COVID-19. Across the whole study: The samples span acute and convalescent COVID-19 from the United States, Italy and Spain.

The CDR3 consists of 17 residues. V lost 4 bases, J lost 0 bases, and 17 bases lay in between. Germline lookup yields CDR1 SGHNT and CDR2 YYREEE (reference sequence). Per the original data handling: Amplified reference gene primers provided the basis for estimating nucleated cell counts. The method was immunoSEQ multiplex PCR; TCRdb's version includes in-frame clones alone and lacks a portion of them. The DNA was the basis for D and trimming; V, J and clone size are from that table. The sample records 150,000 to 200,000 clones, 85% to 95% being singletons. Sequencing used peripheral blood. This clonotype was sampled from a woman between 45 and 60 years old with acute or convalescent COVID-19. J is TRBJ2-4 and V is TRBV5-4, with D perhaps TRBD1 (5 bases). The CDR3 sequence: CASSMGLGAEAKNIQYF. DNA for the CDR3: TGTGCCAGCAGCATGGGCCTTGGGGCTGAAGCCAAAAACATTCAGTACTTC. The whole variable domain, remainder taken from reference TRBV5-4 and TRBJ2-4, is ETGVTQSPTHLIKTRGQQVTLRCSSQSGHNTVSWYQQALGQGPQFIFQYYREEENGRGNFPPRFSGLQFPNYSSELNVNALELDDSALYLCASSMGLGAEAKNIQYFGAGTRLSVL.